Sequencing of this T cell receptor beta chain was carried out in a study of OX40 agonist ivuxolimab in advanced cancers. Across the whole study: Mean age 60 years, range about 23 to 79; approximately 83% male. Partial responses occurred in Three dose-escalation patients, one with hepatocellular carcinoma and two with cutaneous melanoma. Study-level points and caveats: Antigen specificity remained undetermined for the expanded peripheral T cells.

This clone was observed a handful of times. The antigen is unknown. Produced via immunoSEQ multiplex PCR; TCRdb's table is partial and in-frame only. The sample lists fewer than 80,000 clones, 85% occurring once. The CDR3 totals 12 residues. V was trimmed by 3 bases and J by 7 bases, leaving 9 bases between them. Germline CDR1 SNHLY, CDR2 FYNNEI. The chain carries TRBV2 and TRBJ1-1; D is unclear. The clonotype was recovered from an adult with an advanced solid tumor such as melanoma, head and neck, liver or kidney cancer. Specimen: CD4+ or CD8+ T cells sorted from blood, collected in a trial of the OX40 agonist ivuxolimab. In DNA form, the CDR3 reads TGTGCCAGCAGTGAGTTTGGTGTTGAAGCTTTCTTT. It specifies CASSEFGVEAFF.